The T cell receptor (beta chain) under discussion was sequenced for a study of T cells in Graves' hyperthyroidism and ophthalmopathy. TCR beta CDR3 sequences were amplified from RNA transcripts. The primer set for the first-round RT-PCR of the TCR CDR3 was HTBI. TCRdb analysed the multiplex PCR reads with MiXCR anew, one entry per CDR3 protein. The top ten clones hold about 8.2% of a sample with a few hundred thousand distinct CDR3 sequences, under 60% of them seen once. The germline V gene encodes CDR1 SGDLS and CDR2 YYNGEE. V was shortened by 0 bases and J by 7 bases, with 13 bases between the two germline ends. The CDR3 sequence is 14 residues long. Study-level points and caveats: Researchers report that a 13 V-J model separated ophthalmopathy from stable hyperthyroidism. Also found in blood were most expanded thyroid clonotypes above 0.001. Model output signaled ophthalmopathy a median 6.5 months ahead of onset.

Comments on this clonotype: Its target is not known.

Diagnosis rested on symptoms, serum thyroxine and TRAb, thyroid ultrasound, and orbital computed tomography. The clonotype comes from a woman aged 18-35 years with Graves' hyperthyroidism. The chain is built from TRBV9 and TRBJ2-5, with D hard to call. The sequencing sample was made of peripheral blood or thyroid tissue (not recorded which). CDR3 DNA: TGTGCCAGCAGCGTAGAAGGGTGCCATCCGACCCAGTACTTC. Translating it yields CASSVEGCHPTQYF.